Only a few counts were recorded for the clone carrying this TCR beta chain. No antigen is known for it. RNA, once extracted, was reverse transcribed into cDNA for use as the sequencing template. Here immunoSEQ multiplex PCR was the method, and the copy in TCRdb shows in-frame clones only, minus some. Among about 120,000 clones listed, 53% were seen once. The data are from a study of CD8+ T cells in alopecia areata. Treatment indicated: oral pan-JAK inhibitor, 5-10 mg twice daily. Punch biopsies of lesional scalp, plus peripheral blood, were taken from alopecia areata patients. This CDR3 has 15 residues. V shed 10 bases and J 3 bases; nucleotides not matched to a gene: 15. Germline V lookup: CDR1 MNHEY, CDR2 SMNVEV (reference sequence). Study outcomes and limitations: Having just one nonresponder leaves the connection between baseline CD8+ expansion and response unresolved.

This sample comprised CD4+ T cells sorted from blood, obtained at week 4, from a patient treated with tofacitinib. The rearrangement joins TRBV27 to TRBJ2-7, with TRBD1 matching 7 bases. The receptor was derived from a human donor with alopecia areata. CDR3 nucleotide sequence: TGTGCCACCAACCAAGGACAGGTGGGGATCTACGAGCAGTACTTC. It translates to CATNQGQVGIYEQYF.